The entry below gives a single T cell receptor (beta chain) sequence along with its context. Its antigen is unidentified. This sample is part of a study of shared clonotypes between healthy human individuals. Study information: CD4 naive and memory got three plates each, CD8 naive two, CD8 memory one.

The study, taken as a whole, reports: Sampling was confined to blood; repertoires within tissues likely differ. Sequencing depth was predicted to influence how clonotypes are shared among donors. Despite large depth, rarefaction showed incomplete sorted-subset sequencing.

It was CD45RO-negative cells, positively selected for CCR7, that made up naive CD8 cells, with terminally differentiated effector memory CD45RA+ cells excluded. Trimming pared 1 base from V and 1 base from J, leaving 7 bases between. The CDR3 is made up of 14 amino acids. The germline gives CDR1 MGHDK, CDR2 SYGVNS. TCRdb keeps only in-frame clones here, not all; method: immunoSEQ multiplex PCR. The table lists a few million clones, around 95% of them singletons. Sequenced material: naive CD8+ T cells from PBMCs. The chain joins TRBV25-1 to TRBJ1-1, with no clear D. This TCR was recovered from a man aged 18 to 29 in good health. Some clones in this sample may be carry-over from other donors' samples. The CDR3 DNA is TGTGCCAGCAGTGAATGGTCGGGGAACACTGAAGCTTTCTTT. As protein: CASSEWSGNTEAFF. The complete variable domain, with remaining parts taken from reference TRBV25-1 and TRBJ1-1, reads EADIYQTPRYLVIGTGKKITLECSQTMGHDKMYWYQQDPGMELHLIHYSYGVNSTEKGDLSSESTVSRIRTEHFPLTLESARPSHTSQYLCASSEWSGNTEAFFGQGTRLTVV.